The 19 T cell receptor beta chains given below trace back to one sample, sequenced in a study of blood T cell repertoires in COVID-19. Using immunoSEQ multiplex PCR, the repertoire was profiled, and TCRdb retains in-frame clones only, with some absent. This table holds under 400,000 clones, approximately 83% found once. Sequencing used PBMCs or T cells enriched from blood (not recorded which). The receptors were gathered from a woman between 40 and 55 years old with acute COVID-19.

The genes are TRBV5-1 and TRBJ2-2, with D maybe TRBD1 (5 bases). With 4 bases removed from V and 0 bases from J, the gap between germline ends came to 10 bases. Germline V lookup: CDR1 SGHRS, CDR2 YFSETQ. There are 15 residues in the CDR3. In DNA, the CDR3 is TGCGCCAGCAGCAACAGGCCGACGAACACCGGGGAGCTGTTTTTT. Translation: CASSNRPTNTGELFF.

This clone appeared a few times. This same CDR3 is encoded by further DNA sequences in the sample. The V gene is TRBV18, the J gene TRBJ2-2; tentatively, D is TRBD1 (7 bases). V shed 1 base and J shed 4 bases, with 13 bases lying between them. The CDR3 spans 16 residues. The germline gives CDR1 KGHSH, CDR2 LQKENI. CDR3 DNA sequence: TGTGCCAGCTCACCACGAAGACAGGGAGGCACCGGGGAGCTGTTTTTT. Amino acids: CASSPRRQGGTGELFF.

This clone was seen a few times. The V and J genes are TRBV6-1 and TRBJ1-6; D unclear. CDR3 size: 16 residues. From germline, CDR1 is MNHNS and CDR2 SASEGT. V lost 0 bases and J lost 5, with 11 bases in between. As DNA, the CDR3 is TGTGCCAGCAGTGAAGCGCCGGGATATAATAATTCACCCCTCCACTTT. It codes for CASSEAPGYNNSPLHF.

This chain connects TRBV13 to TRBJ2-7; D is possibly TRBD1 (5 bases). There are 13 residues in the CDR3. The V gene lost 1 base and the J gene lost 6 bases, with 10 bases spanning the gap. Germline V gene sequence: CDR1 PRHDT, CDR2 FYEKMQ (reference sequence). CDR3 protein: CASSLDWQGEQYF. The CDR3 DNA reads as TGTGCCAGCAGCTTAGATTGGCAGGGCGAGCAGTACTTC.

The CDR3 DNA is TGTGCCACCTCAATGCCGGGACAGGGGTCCTACAATGAGCAGTTCTTC. Translated: CATSMPGQGSYNEQFF. The chain joins TRBV19 to TRBJ2-1, with 10 bases identical to TRBD1. CDR1 and CDR2 (germline): LNHDA, SQIVND (reference sequence). The CDR3 covers 16 residues. With 10 bases clipped from V and 1 base from J, the junction kept 10 bases outside the gene matches.

This chain links TRBV19 with TRBJ1-5, with D uncertain. Trimming took 7 bases from V and 2 from J, leaving 15 bases between them. The CDR3 extends over 15 amino acids. In germline, CDR1 is LNHDA, CDR2 SQIVND (reference sequence). CDR3 coding DNA: TGTGCCAGTACCGAGGTCCTTGGAGGCAATCAGCCCCAGCATTTT. This encodes CASTEVLGGNQPQHF.

The chain joins TRBV5-4 to TRBJ1-2; 9 bases fit TRBD1. The CDR3 covers 15 residues. Germline assignment: CDR1 SGHNT and CDR2 YYREEE (reference sequence). J gave up 4 bases and V 5 bases, and 9 bases lay outside the gene matches. The CDR3 coding sequence is TGTGCCAGCAGGCTCACAGGGGGCCGGGGCTATGGCTACACCTTC. Its translation: CASRLTGGRGYGYTF.

The genes are TRBV7-9 and TRBJ1-1; D gene ambiguous. The CDR3 runs 16 residues. Germline lookup yields CDR1 SEHNR and CDR2 FQNEAQ (reference sequence). V lost 1 base to trimming and J lost 4 bases, with 16 bases between them. CDR3 loop: CASSLGSAGAGTEAFF. As DNA, the CDR3 is TGTGCCAGCAGCTTAGGGTCCGCGGGCGCTGGCACTGAAGCTTTCTTT.

The J gene is TRBJ2-7, the V gene TRBV4-1; possible D gene TRBD2, 6 bases. The germline gives CDR1 MGHRA, CDR2 YSYEKL. The CDR3 runs to 16 residues. The V end lost 4 bases, the J end lost 7 bases, and 23 bases lay between the germline ends. The CDR3 reads CASSLSVLGGPGEQYF. Written as DNA, the CDR3 is TGCGCCAGCAGCCTATCAGTTCTGGGAGGTCCCGGGGAGCAGTACTTC.

J is TRBJ1-3 and V is TRBV7-8; weak D call: TRBD1 (5 bases). This CDR3 spans 18 amino acids. Germline CDR1 is SGHVS and CDR2 is FQNEAQ. The germline V and J ends were trimmed by 0 bases and 0 bases, with 15 bases remaining between them. The CDR3 DNA sequence: TGTGCCAGCAGCTTAGCATCCAGGGAAGGATTCTCTGGAAACACCATATATTTT. Protein: CASSLASREGFSGNTIYF.

This clone was seen once. The chain joins TRBV24-1 to TRBJ2-1; D remains ambiguous. The germline CDR1 and CDR2 sequences are KGHDR and SFDVKD. V lost 0 bases, J lost 4 bases, and 6 bases lay in between. The CDR3 totals 14 residues. The CDR3 DNA follows: TGTGCCACCAGTGATTTGAATGCGTACAATGAGCAGTTCTTC. Protein: CATSDLNAYNEQFF.

The chain combines TRBV6-2 or TRBV6-3 with TRBJ2-7; TRBD2 matches 9 bases. The CDR3 runs to 16 residues. Germline V gene data show CDR1 as MNHEY and CDR2 as SVGEGT. V lost 6 bases, J lost 7 bases, and 16 bases stayed unmatched. DNA of the CDR3: TGTGCCAGCAGCACGGGGGGAGTAGCGGGAGTGGGAGAGCAGTACTTC. Translated, it gives CASSTGGVAGVGEQYF.

V usage is TRBV5-8 and J usage is TRBJ2-1, with 11 bases matching TRBD2. The CDR3 sequence is 17 residues long. CDR1 and CDR2 from the germline V gene are SGHTS and YDEGEE. V shed 0 bases, J shed 6 bases, and the junction held 8 bases outside the gene matches. Here the CDR3 reads CASSLALTSGSTNEQFF. As DNA, the CDR3 is TGTGCCAGCAGCTTGGCACTCACTAGCGGGAGCACCAATGAGCAGTTCTTC.

The V and J genes are TRBV15 and TRBJ1-4, with D unresolved. CDR1 and CDR2 from the germline V gene are LNHNV and YYDKDF (reference sequence). The CDR3 extends over 19 amino acids. Trimming cost V 3 bases and J 0 bases, with 20 bases left between them. CDR3 in DNA: TGTGCCACCAGCAGGGGAACGGGATCTAGATCTGCAACTAATGAAAAACTGTTTTTT. Its protein product is CATSRGTGSRSATNEKLFF.

This chain uses TRBV7-3 with TRBJ2-4, with 9 positions matching TRBD1. The V and J ends lost 5 bases and 1 base, in that order; junction bases with no gene match: 3. The germline V gene has CDR1 SGHTA and CDR2 FQGTGA. The CDR3 is made up of 15 amino acids. The CDR3 nucleotides read TGTGCCAGCAGCCAAGGACAGGGGGCCAAAAACATTCAGTACTTC. Protein: CASSQGQGAKNIQYF.

The rearrangement links TRBV6-1 to TRBJ2-5; 10 bases map to TRBD1. CDR3 length equals 16 residues. CDR1 and CDR2 from the germline V gene are MNHNS and SASEGT. With 4 bases clipped from V and 6 bases from J, the junction kept 11 bases outside the gene matches. The CDR3 region is CASSGQGAYSGKTQYF. CDR3 bases: TGTGCCAGCAGTGGACAGGGGGCGTATTCGGGAAAGACCCAGTACTTC.

V and J are TRBV19 and TRBJ1-3; the D is unclear. The CDR3 is made up of 15 amino acids. CDR1 LNHDA and CDR2 SQIVND come from the germline V gene (reference sequence). V was cut by 3 bases and J by 4 bases, with 13 bases left in between. CDR3 residues: CASSILLAGGNTIYF. The CDR3 DNA follows: TGTGCCAGTAGTATCTTGCTGGCAGGCGGAAACACCATATATTTT.

This clone was counted only a few times. V and J are TRBV10-3 and TRBJ2-7, with 7 bases that match TRBD1. Germline V gene lookup returns CDR1 ENHRY and CDR2 SYGVKD. V trimming: 4 bases; J trimming: 4 bases; junction bases outside the gene matches: 10. The CDR3 length is 15 residues. CDR3: CAISGGPPGQYEQYF. CDR3 nucleotides: TGTGCCATCAGTGGGGGGCCGCCGGGACAGTACGAGCAGTACTTC.

The rearrangement joins TRBV2 to TRBJ2-1, with TRBD1 identical over 8 bases. There are 13 residues in the CDR3. The germline V gene has CDR1 SNHLY and CDR2 FYNNEI. Trimming took 5 bases from V and 4 from J; bases not matched to a gene: 1. The CDR3 region has the DNA TGTGCCAGCAGTAGGACAGGGTACAATGAGCAGTTCTTC. Its protein is CASSRTGYNEQFF.